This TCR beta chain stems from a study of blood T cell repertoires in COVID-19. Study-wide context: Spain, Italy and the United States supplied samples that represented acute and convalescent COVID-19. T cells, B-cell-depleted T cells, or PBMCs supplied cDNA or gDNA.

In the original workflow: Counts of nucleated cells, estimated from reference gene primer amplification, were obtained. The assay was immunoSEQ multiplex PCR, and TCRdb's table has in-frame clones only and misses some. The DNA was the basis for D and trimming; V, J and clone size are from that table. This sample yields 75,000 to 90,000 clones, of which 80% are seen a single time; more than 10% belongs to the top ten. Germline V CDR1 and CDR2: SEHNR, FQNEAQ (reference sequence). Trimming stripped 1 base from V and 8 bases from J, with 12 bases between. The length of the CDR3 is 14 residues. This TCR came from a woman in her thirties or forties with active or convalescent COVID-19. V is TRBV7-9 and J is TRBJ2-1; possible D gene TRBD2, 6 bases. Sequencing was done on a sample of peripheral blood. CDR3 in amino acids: CASSLERLGDEQFF. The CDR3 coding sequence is TGTGCCAGCAGCTTAGAGCGACTAGGTGATGAGCAGTTCTTC.